The rows below give T cell receptor beta chains drawn from one sample of a study of CD8 T cells in Susac syndrome. TCRdb fed the immunoSEQ multiplex PCR reads into MiXCR, producing one record per CDR3 protein. Of approximately 200,000 distinct CDR3 sequences listed, about 95% are singletons. The sequencing sample was made of CD4+ T cells from PBMCs. These receptors all stem from a human donor with multiple sclerosis. The CDR3 runs from the conserved cysteine through the conserved F or W. The order of the fields is V gene, J gene, CDR3 protein.

v_gene: TRBV3-1
j_gene: TRBJ1-1
CDR3aa: CASSPYPGGLNTEAFF

v_gene: TRBV30
j_gene: TRBJ2-5
CDR3aa: CAWSVGTAGETQYF

v_gene: TRBV24-1
j_gene: TRBJ2-3
CDR3aa: CATFGLAGTDTQYF

v_gene: TRBV29-1
j_gene: TRBJ1-2
CDR3aa: CSVETGAGYTF

v_gene: TRBV20-1
j_gene: TRBJ1-2
CDR3aa: CSASQGGDSYGYTF

v_gene: TRBV15
j_gene: TRBJ2-7
CDR3aa: CATSGGGIDEQYF

v_gene: TRBV12-3/TRBV12-4
j_gene: TRBJ1-2
CDR3aa: CASSLAQGYGYTF

v_gene: TRBV3-1
j_gene: TRBJ2-1
CDR3aa: CASSSTWVQFF

v_gene: TRBV3-1
j_gene: TRBJ1-1
CDR3aa: CASSNQAGGQRTFF

v_gene: TRBV19
j_gene: TRBJ2-1
CDR3aa: CASSIDGGINEQFF

v_gene: TRBV20-1
j_gene: TRBJ2-3
CDR3aa: CSAGGVADTQYF

v_gene: TRBV30
j_gene: TRBJ1-1
CDR3aa: CAWSHHTEAFF

v_gene: TRBV29-1
j_gene: TRBJ1-5
CDR3aa: CSVALDSGGQPQHF

v_gene: TRBV3-1
j_gene: TRBJ1-1
CDR3aa: CASSHLWDREGTEAFF

v_gene: TRBV7-3
j_gene: TRBJ2-3
CDR3aa: CASSKGRADTQYF

v_gene: TRBV29-1
j_gene: TRBJ2-3
CDR3aa: CSSSPTGAYTDTQYF

v_gene: TRBV27
j_gene: TRBJ2-5
CDR3aa: CASTTGRGETQYF

v_gene: TRBV27
j_gene: TRBJ1-1
CDR3aa: CASSSLGRETFF

v_gene: TRBV7-7
j_gene: TRBJ2-5
CDR3aa: CASAAAGMETQYF

v_gene: TRBV5-6
j_gene: TRBJ2-1
CDR3aa: CASSRVTGGFNEQFF

v_gene: TRBV12-3/TRBV12-4
j_gene: TRBJ1-5
CDR3aa: CASTLMDRNQPQHF

v_gene: TRBV3-1
j_gene: TRBJ2-1
CDR3aa: CASSQIGPNEQFF

v_gene: TRBV3-1
j_gene: TRBJ1-5
CDR3aa: CASSDSSNQPQHF

v_gene: TRBV10-3
j_gene: TRBJ1-6
CDR3aa: CAISLDRLGASPLHF

v_gene: TRBV12-3/TRBV12-4
j_gene: TRBJ2-5
CDR3aa: CASSSAAKETQYF

v_gene: TRBV11-2
j_gene: TRBJ2-6
CDR3aa: CASSLAPGAGANVLTF

v_gene: TRBV23-1
j_gene: TRBJ1-1
CDR3aa: CASSQGYRWNTEAFF

v_gene: TRBV11-2
j_gene: TRBJ2-3
CDR3aa: CASSTHRDTQYF

v_gene: TRBV7-9
j_gene: TRBJ2-3
CDR3aa: CASSLPPADTQYF

v_gene: TRBV12-3/TRBV12-4
j_gene: TRBJ2-5
CDR3aa: CASRQGRASGETQYF

v_gene: TRBV5-6
j_gene: TRBJ1-1
CDR3aa: CASSLDPIGKGTEAFF

v_gene: TRBV7-2
j_gene: TRBJ2-1
CDR3aa: CASSDGTGRTGEQFF

v_gene: TRBV2
j_gene: TRBJ2-1
CDR3aa: CASSESVGNEQFF

v_gene: TRBV27
j_gene: TRBJ2-1
CDR3aa: CASSYLGAADEQFF

v_gene: TRBV20-1
j_gene: TRBJ1-5
CDR3aa: CSARQGQGYQPQHF

v_gene: TRBV7-8
j_gene: TRBJ2-5
CDR3aa: CASSPAGTSQETQYF

v_gene: TRBV9
j_gene: TRBJ2-3
CDR3aa: CASGGGTATDTQYF

v_gene: TRBV29-1
j_gene: TRBJ1-5
CDR3aa: CSVAERGGEGQPQHF

v_gene: TRBV7-2
j_gene: TRBJ1-6
CDR3aa: CASSRGQGVPPLHF

v_gene: TRBV2
j_gene: TRBJ1-4
CDR3aa: CASSELGPGTNEKLFF

v_gene: TRBV20-1
j_gene: TRBJ2-3
CDR3aa: CSARDSDRFTDTQYF

v_gene: TRBV12-3/TRBV12-4
j_gene: TRBJ2-7
CDR3aa: CASRDGFSYEQYF

v_gene: TRBV5-4
j_gene: TRBJ2-5
CDR3aa: CASSSSQLEETQYF

v_gene: TRBV12-3/TRBV12-4
j_gene: TRBJ2-3
CDR3aa: CASGGGTDTQYF

v_gene: TRBV20-1
j_gene: TRBJ1-2
CDR3aa: CSARDPNRGGNYGYTF

v_gene: TRBV12-3/TRBV12-4
j_gene: TRBJ1-2
CDR3aa: CASSPGRTQWQYGYTF

v_gene: TRBV7-2
j_gene: TRBJ1-5
CDR3aa: CASSSYPGGDQPQHF

v_gene: TRBV19
j_gene: TRBJ2-7
CDR3aa: CASSNTGISYEQYF

v_gene: TRBV4-1
j_gene: TRBJ2-2
CDR3aa: CASSRGQGFTGELFF

v_gene: TRBV27
j_gene: TRBJ1-2
CDR3aa: CASRRTEGGYTF

v_gene: TRBV30
j_gene: TRBJ2-2
CDR3aa: CAWSTTLTGELFF

v_gene: TRBV29-1
j_gene: TRBJ2-3
CDR3aa: CSADPYSTDTQYF

v_gene: TRBV4-1
j_gene: TRBJ1-2
CDR3aa: CASSLGLAANYGYTF

v_gene: TRBV20-1
j_gene: TRBJ2-1
CDR3aa: CSAPRNNNEQFF

v_gene: TRBV9
j_gene: TRBJ1-1
CDR3aa: CASSVAPGNTEAFF

v_gene: TRBV25-1
j_gene: TRBJ2-5
CDR3aa: CASSESLTYQETQYF

v_gene: TRBV20-1
j_gene: TRBJ2-1
CDR3aa: CSAPGGLAPYNEQFF

v_gene: TRBV20-1
j_gene: TRBJ2-1
CDR3aa: CSARAPGDNSGEQFF

v_gene: TRBV7-2
j_gene: TRBJ1-2
CDR3aa: CASRMTQGYGYTF

v_gene: TRBV3-1
j_gene: TRBJ2-7
CDR3aa: CASSQSGEQYF